This T cell receptor (beta chain) comes out of a study of shared clonotypes between healthy human individuals. Study summary: The study used three CD4 naive, three CD4 memory, two CD8 naive and one CD8 memory plate per donor.

Study findings and constraints: Estimated richness values were generally larger in naive subsets than in memory subsets. Sequencing depth was expected to influence donor clonotype sharing. Specimens sampled were limited to blood, with tissue repertoires likely differing.

Terminally differentiated effector memory CD45RA+ cells were excluded by CCR7 positive selection of CD45RO-negative cells. The CDR3 extends over 14 amino acids. CDR1 and CDR2 from the germline V gene are MDHEN and SYDVKM. The trim removed 2 bases at V and 9 bases at J, leaving 5 bases unmatched. Details on this clone: The target antigen is unknown.

TCRdb keeps only in-frame clones here, not all; method: immunoSEQ multiplex PCR. This sample has a few million clones, with roughly 95% found just once. Sequencing was done on a sample of naive CD8+ T cells from PBMCs. The V and J genes are TRBV28 and TRBJ2-1; 9 nucleotides agree with TRBD2. The TCR comes from a man between 18 and 29 years old in good health. Some clones in this sample may be carry-over from other donors' samples. The CDR3 DNA reads TGTGCCAGCAGTTTACGCGGGAGGGACGGTGAGCAGTTCTTC. Translated, it gives CASSLRGRDGEQFF. Combining the CDR3 with reference TRBV28 and TRBJ2-1 gives the whole variable domain DVKVTQSSRYLVKRTGEKVFLECVQDMDHENMFWYRQDPGLGLRLIYFSYDVKMKEKGDIPEGYSVSREKKERFSLILESASTNQTSMYLCASSLRGRDGEQFFGPGTRLTVL.